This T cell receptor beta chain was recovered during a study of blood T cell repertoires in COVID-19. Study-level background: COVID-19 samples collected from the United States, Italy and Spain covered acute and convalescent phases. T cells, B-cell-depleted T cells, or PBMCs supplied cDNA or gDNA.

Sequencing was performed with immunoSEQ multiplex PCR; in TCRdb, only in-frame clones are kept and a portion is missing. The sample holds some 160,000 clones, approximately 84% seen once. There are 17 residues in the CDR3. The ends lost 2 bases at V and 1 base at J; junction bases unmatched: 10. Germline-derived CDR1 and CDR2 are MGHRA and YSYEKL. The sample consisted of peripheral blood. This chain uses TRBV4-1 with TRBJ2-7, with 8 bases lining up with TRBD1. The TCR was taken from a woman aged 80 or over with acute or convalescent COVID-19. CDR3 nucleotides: TGCGCCAGCAGCCAAAGGGCCCCGGGACAGGCTTCCTACGAGCAGTACTTC. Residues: CASSQRAPGQASYEQYF.